One sample yielded the 18 T cell receptor beta chains listed below, sequenced in a study of cytomegalovirus exposure and HLA in healthy donors. The PCR had 60 Vbeta and 13 Jbeta primers. Data came from immunoSEQ multiplex PCR; TCRdb stores just in-frame clones and leaves some out. The profile shows approximately 140,000 clones, around three quarters of them singletons. Sequenced sample: PBMCs. All receptors derive from a woman aged 45-65 years in good health and CMV-seronegative.

With respect to this clone: One end of the junction varies from germline; a read error may be responsible. The CDR3 DNA reads TGTGCTAGCAGCCCTTTCGGGATTAACAATGAGCAGTTCTTC. The encoded protein is CASSPFGINNEQFF. This chain joins TRBV7-7 and TRBJ2-1; the D gene is possibly TRBD2 (5 bases). CDR1 and CDR2 from the germline V gene are SSHAT and FNYEAQ (reference sequence). The CDR3 length is 14 residues.

The V gene is TRBV6-1, the J gene TRBJ1-2; 8 bases match TRBD1. The CDR3 extends over 15 amino acids. Germline assignment: CDR1 MNHNS and CDR2 SASEGT. J gave up 3 bases and V 2 bases, and 5 bases lay outside the gene matches. The CDR3 loop is CASSEWTQGDYGYTF. CDR3 nucleotides: TGTGCCAGCAGTGAATGGACACAGGGGGACTATGGCTACACCTTC.

This clone was counted a few times. The chain uses TRBV10-3 and TRBJ2-7, with a possible D match to TRBD1 (6 bases). Per germline, CDR1 ENHRY and CDR2 SYGVKD. This CDR3 is 15 amino acids long. Trimming pared 7 bases from V and 0 bases from J, leaving 16 bases between. The CDR3 is CAIKLQGSSSYEQYF. CDR3 bases: TGTGCCATCAAATTACAGGGATCTTCCTCCTACGAGCAGTACTTC.

Turning to this clone: One junction end does not reproduce the germline sequence, and a read error may be involved. This rearrangement joins TRBV29-1 to TRBJ1-2, with D perhaps matching TRBD1 (6 bases). Germline CDR1 is SQVTM and CDR2 is ANQGSEA. The CDR3 spans 16 residues. CDR3 residues: CSVDRGGAGLGYGYPF. CDR3 in DNA: TGCAGCGTTGACCGTGGGGGGGCAGGGCTTGGCTATGGCTACCCCTTC.

This chain joins TRBV6-6 and TRBJ2-1, with 7 bases identical to TRBD2. CDR3 size: 15 residues. Germline CDR1 MNHNY, CDR2 SVGAGI (reference sequence). V was pared by 9 bases and J by 7 bases, with 15 bases of the junction left unmatched. The CDR3 sequence: CASRRASGNRNEQFF. CDR3 coding DNA: TGTGCCAGTCGCCGTGCGAGCGGGAACAGGAATGAGCAGTTCTTC.

V is TRBV27 and J is TRBJ2-7, with 7 nucleotides matching TRBD1. The J segment lost 3 bases and the V segment lost 5 bases, leaving 13 bases of the junction unmatched. CDR1 is MNHEY and CDR2 is SMNVEV in the germline V gene (reference sequence). The CDR3 extends over 16 amino acids. In DNA, the CDR3 is TGTGCCAGCAGTCCGTCCGACTGGGACAGTAACTACGAGCAGTACTTC. The encoded protein is CASSPSDWDSNYEQYF.

This clone came up a few times. This chain uses TRBV25-1 with TRBJ2-6; D perhaps matches TRBD1 (5 bases). The ends were cut back, 7 bases at V and 0 bases at J, with 13 bases in the middle. The V gene's germline CDR1 is MGHDK and CDR2 SYGVNS. The CDR3 contains 16 residues. In DNA form, the CDR3 reads TGTGCCAGCACCCGGACATCCAACTCTGGGGCCAACGTCCTGACTTTC. Its translation: CASTRTSNSGANVLTF.

As concerns this clone: Its ends do not fully match the called genes, so a read error is possible. CDR3 in DNA: TGCGCCAGCAGTTTGGCGGTGACAGGGTATGGGAATGAGCAGTTCTTC. This encodes CASSLAVTGYGNEQFF. The chain has TRBV5-1 and TRBJ2-1; 7 nucleotides line up with TRBD1. There are 16 residues in the CDR3. The germline gives CDR1 SGHRS, CDR2 YFSETQ.

V gene TRBV6-5 combines with J gene TRBJ1-5; 9 nucleotides agree with TRBD1. CDR3 length: 16 amino acids. Per germline, CDR1 MNHEY and CDR2 SVGAGI. The ends lost 0 bases at V and 7 bases at J; junction bases unmatched: 7. The CDR3 is CASSYSGQGIGQPQHF. The CDR3 nucleotides are TGTGCCAGCAGTTACTCTGGACAGGGGATAGGACAGCCCCAGCATTTT.

This clone was recorded once. The chain links TRBV6-4 to TRBJ2-7; 12 bases line up with TRBD2. Germline V gene lookup returns CDR1 MRHNA and CDR2 SNTAGT. The CDR3 has 17 residues. Trimming removed 4 bases from V and 4 bases from J; junction bases left unmatched: 11. CDR3 bases: TGTGCCAGCAGTGGCCCCCTTTGGACTAGCGGGATATACGAGCAGTACGTC. Amino acid sequence: CASSGPLWTSGIYEQYV.

V gene TRBV4-1 combines with J gene TRBJ2-7, with D possibly TRBD2 on 6 matching bases. V lost 4 bases and J lost 3, with 10 bases in between. Germline CDR1 is MGHRA and CDR2 is YSYEKL. This CDR3 spans 13 amino acids. CDR3 DNA: TGCGCCAGCAGCCGTACGACTAGCTACGAGCAGTACTTC. The encoded protein is CASSRTTSYEQYF.

This clone has only a few counts. The genes are TRBV5-4 and TRBJ1-1; D is ambiguous. Trimming left V 3 bases short and J 2 bases short, with 8 bases between. CDR3 length equals 13 residues. Germline assignment: CDR1 SGHNT and CDR2 YYREEE (reference sequence). This CDR3 reads CASSSRINTEAFF. The CDR3 nucleotides read TGTGCCAGCAGCTCCAGGATAAACACTGAAGCTTTCTTT.

This chain joins TRBV7-9 and TRBJ1-1, with D perhaps TRBD1 (6 bases). The V gene lost 5 bases and the J gene lost 7 bases, with 17 bases spanning the gap. CDR1 and CDR2 (germline): SEHNR, FQNEAQ (reference sequence). This CDR3 is 14 amino acids long. The CDR3 is CASSPRGGVFEAFF. The CDR3 region has the DNA TGTGCCAGCAGCCCCAGGGGCGGAGTCTTTGAAGCTTTCTTT.

V gene TRBV7-9 combines with J gene TRBJ1-6; TRBD1 matches at 8 bases. The CDR3 is 16 amino acids. The germline CDR1 and CDR2 sequences are SEHNR and FQNEAQ (reference sequence). Trimming at V came to 4 bases and at J to 10 bases, leaving 12 bases not matched to a gene. The CDR3 bases are TGTGCCAGCAGCTCGACAGGGGCTTGGTTGGGCTCACCCCTCCACTTT. Protein sequence: CASSSTGAWLGSPLHF.

V is TRBV4-3 and J is TRBJ2-2; 8 nucleotides match TRBD1. The CDR3 is made up of 15 amino acids. In germline, CDR1 is LGHNA, CDR2 YSLEER. Trimming at V came to 4 bases and at J to 6 bases, leaving 7 bases not matched to a gene. DNA of the CDR3: TGCGCCAGCAGCCTTAACAGGGGGATCCCCGGGGAGCTGTTTTTT. Its protein is CASSLNRGIPGELFF.

The chain recombines TRBV5-6 with TRBJ2-5, with D unresolved. CDR3 length equals 12 residues. Trimming removed 0 bases from V and 5 bases from J, with 5 bases in between. CDR1 and CDR2 from the germline V gene are SGHDT and YYEEEE. CDR3: CASSLAFETQYF. The DNA for the CDR3 is TGTGCCAGCAGCTTGGCCTTTGAGACCCAGTACTTC.

V is TRBV18 and J is TRBJ1-1; tentatively, D is TRBD1 (5 bases). Trimming left V 0 bases short and J 3 bases short, with 14 bases between. This CDR3 region has 16 residues. CDR1 is KGHSH and CDR2 is LQKENI in the germline V gene. In nucleotides, the CDR3 is TGTGCCAGCTCACCACCTGAACACCCCAGGGACACTGAAGCTTTCTTT. It codes for CASSPPEHPRDTEAFF. The whole variable domain, filled in from reference TRBV18 and TRBJ1-1, reads NAGVMQNPRHLVRRRGQEARLRCSPMKGHSHVYWYRQLPEEGLKFMVYLQKENIIDESGMPKERFSAEFPKEGPSILRIQQVVRGDSAAYFCASSPPEHPRDTEAFFGQGTRLTVV.

The V gene is TRBV6-5, the J gene TRBJ2-6, with D hard to call. CDR1 MNHEY and CDR2 SVGAGI come from the germline V gene. Trimming took off 8 bases at V and 4 bases at J, with 12 bases between the two ends. The CDR3 is made up of 14 amino acids. CDR3 in DNA: TGTGCCAGCTCCTACAGAGCCGGGGCCAACGTCCTGACTTTC. It encodes CASSYRAGANVLTF.